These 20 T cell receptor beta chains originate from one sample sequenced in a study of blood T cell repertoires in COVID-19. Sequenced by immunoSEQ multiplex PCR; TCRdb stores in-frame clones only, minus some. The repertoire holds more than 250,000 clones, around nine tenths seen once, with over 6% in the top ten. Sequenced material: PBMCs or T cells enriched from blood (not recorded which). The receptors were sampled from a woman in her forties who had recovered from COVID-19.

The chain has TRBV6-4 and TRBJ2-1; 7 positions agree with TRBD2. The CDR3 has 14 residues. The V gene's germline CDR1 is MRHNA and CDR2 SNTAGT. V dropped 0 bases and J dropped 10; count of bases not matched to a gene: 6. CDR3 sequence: CASSDSNIAGEQFF. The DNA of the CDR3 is TGTGCCAGCAGTGACTCGAATATAGCGGGCGAGCAGTTCTTC.

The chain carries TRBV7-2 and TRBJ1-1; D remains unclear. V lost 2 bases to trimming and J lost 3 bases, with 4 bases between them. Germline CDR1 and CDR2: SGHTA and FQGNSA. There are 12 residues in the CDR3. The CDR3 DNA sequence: TGTGCCAGCAGCTTAACAGACACTGAAGCTTTCTTT. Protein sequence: CASSLTDTEAFF.

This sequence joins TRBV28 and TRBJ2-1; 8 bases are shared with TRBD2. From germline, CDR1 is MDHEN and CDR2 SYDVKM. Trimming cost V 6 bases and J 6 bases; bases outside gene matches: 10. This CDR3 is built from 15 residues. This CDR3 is CASSMTSDTVNEQFF. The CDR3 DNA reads TGTGCCAGCAGCATGACTAGCGACACCGTCAATGAGCAGTTCTTC.

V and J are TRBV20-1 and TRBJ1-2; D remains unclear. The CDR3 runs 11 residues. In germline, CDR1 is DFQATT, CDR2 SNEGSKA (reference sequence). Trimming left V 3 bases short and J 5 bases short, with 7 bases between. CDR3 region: CSARGSYGYTF. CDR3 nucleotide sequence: TGCAGTGCTAGGGGCAGTTATGGCTACACCTTC.

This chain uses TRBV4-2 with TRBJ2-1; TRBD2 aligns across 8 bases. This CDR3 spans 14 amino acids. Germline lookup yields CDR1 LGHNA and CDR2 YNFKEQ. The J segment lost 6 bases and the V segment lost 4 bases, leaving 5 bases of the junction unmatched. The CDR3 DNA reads TGTGCCAGCAGCCTTAGCGGGGCCTCCAATGAGCAGTTCTTC. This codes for CASSLSGASNEQFF.

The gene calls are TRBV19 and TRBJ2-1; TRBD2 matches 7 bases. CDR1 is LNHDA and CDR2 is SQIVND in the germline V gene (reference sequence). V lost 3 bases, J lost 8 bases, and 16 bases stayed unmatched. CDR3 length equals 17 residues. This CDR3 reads CASSMGWGGLRVDEQFF. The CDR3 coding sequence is TGTGCCAGTAGTATGGGGTGGGGAGGGCTCAGGGTCGATGAGCAGTTCTTC. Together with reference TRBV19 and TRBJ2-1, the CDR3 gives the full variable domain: DGGITQSPKYLFRKEGQNVTLSCEQNLNHDAMYWYRQDPGQGLRLIYYSQIVNDFQKGDIAEGYSVSREKKESFPLTVTSAQKNPTAFYLCASSMGWGGLRVDEQFFGPGTRLTVL.

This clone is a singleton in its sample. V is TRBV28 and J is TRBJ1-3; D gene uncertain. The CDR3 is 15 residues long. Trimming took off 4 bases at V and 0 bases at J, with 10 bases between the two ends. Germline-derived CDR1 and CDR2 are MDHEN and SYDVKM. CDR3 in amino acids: CASSSPASSGNTIYF. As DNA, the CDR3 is TGTGCCAGCAGTTCCCCTGCTAGCTCTGGAAACACCATATATTTT.

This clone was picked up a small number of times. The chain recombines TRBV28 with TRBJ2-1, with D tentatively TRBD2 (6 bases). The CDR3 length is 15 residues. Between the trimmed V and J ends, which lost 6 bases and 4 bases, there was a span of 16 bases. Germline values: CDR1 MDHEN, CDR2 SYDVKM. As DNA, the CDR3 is TGTGCCAGCAGCCCCTGGGGAGGAGTGTACAATGAGCAGTTCTTC. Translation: CASSPWGGVYNEQFF.

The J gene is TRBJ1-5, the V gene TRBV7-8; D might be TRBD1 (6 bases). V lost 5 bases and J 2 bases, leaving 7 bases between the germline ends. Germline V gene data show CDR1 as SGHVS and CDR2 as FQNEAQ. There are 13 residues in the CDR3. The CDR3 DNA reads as TGTGCCAGCAGCAGGACAGGCAATCAGCCCCAGCATTTT. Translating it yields CASSRTGNQPQHF.

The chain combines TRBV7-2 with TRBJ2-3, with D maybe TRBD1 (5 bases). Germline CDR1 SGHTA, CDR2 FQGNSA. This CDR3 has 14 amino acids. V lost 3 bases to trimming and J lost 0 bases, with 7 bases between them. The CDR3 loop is CASSFGQSTDTQYF. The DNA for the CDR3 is TGTGCCAGCAGCTTCGGACAAAGCACAGATACGCAGTATTTT.

The chain's CDR3 is CASSRTGGFSEKLFF. CDR3 nucleotide sequence: TGTGCCAGCAGCCGAACCGGAGGGTTTAGTGAAAAACTGTTTTTT. The J gene is TRBJ1-4, the V gene TRBV3-1 (or the pseudogene TRBV3-2); D unresolved. The CDR3 runs to 15 residues. Looked up from germline, CDR1 is LGHDT and CDR2 is YNNKEL (reference sequence). The V end lost 4 bases, the J end lost 7 bases, and 16 bases lay between the germline ends.

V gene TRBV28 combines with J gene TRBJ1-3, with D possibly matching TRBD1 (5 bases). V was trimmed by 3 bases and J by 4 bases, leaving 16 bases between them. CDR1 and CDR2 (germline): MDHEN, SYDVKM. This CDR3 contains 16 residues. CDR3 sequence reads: CASSFPQTGPGNTIYF. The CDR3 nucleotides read TGTGCCAGCAGTTTTCCCCAAACAGGCCCCGGAAACACCATATATTTT.

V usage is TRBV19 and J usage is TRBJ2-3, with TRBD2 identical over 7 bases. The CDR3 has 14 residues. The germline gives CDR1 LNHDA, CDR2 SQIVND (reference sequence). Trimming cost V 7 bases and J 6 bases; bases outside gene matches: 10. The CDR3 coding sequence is TGTGCCAGTAATCTGGGCGGGAGAAGTGATACGCAGTATTTT. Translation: CASNLGGRSDTQYF.

The CDR3 is CASSMGTQMNTEAFF. CDR3 nucleotide sequence: TGTGCCAGTAGTATGGGGACTCAGATGAACACTGAAGCTTTCTTT. V is TRBV19 and J is TRBJ1-1, with a weak D call TRBD1 (5 bases). Deletions cut 3 bases from V and 0 bases from J, with 11 bases between. CDR3 length equals 15 residues. From germline, CDR1 is LNHDA and CDR2 SQIVND (reference sequence).

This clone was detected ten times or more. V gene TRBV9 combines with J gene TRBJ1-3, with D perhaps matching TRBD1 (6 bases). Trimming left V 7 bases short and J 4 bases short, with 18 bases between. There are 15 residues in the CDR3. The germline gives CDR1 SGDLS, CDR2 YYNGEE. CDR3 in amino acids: CASGSTGRGGNTIYF. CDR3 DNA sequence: TGTGCCAGCGGCTCAACAGGGAGGGGAGGAAACACCATATATTTT. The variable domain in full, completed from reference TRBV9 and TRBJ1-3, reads DSGVTQTPKHLITATGQRVTLRCSPRSGDLSVYWYQQSLDQGLQFLIQYYNGEERAKGNILERFSAQQFPDLHSELNLSSLELGDSALYFCASGSTGRGGNTIYFGEGSWLTVV.

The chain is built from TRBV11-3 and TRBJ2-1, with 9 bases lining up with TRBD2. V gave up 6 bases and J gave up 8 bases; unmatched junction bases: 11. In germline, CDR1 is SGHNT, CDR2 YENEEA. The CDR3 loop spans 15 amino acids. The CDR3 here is CASSQPGVAGDEQFF. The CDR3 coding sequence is TGTGCCAGCAGTCAACCTGGGGTAGCGGGAGATGAGCAGTTCTTC.

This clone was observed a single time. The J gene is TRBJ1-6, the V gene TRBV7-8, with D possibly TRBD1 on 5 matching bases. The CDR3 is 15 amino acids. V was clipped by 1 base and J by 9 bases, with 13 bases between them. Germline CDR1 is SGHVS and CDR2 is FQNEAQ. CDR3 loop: CASSLVLQAGSPLHF. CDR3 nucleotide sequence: TGTGCCAGCAGCTTAGTGTTACAGGCCGGTTCACCCCTCCACTTT. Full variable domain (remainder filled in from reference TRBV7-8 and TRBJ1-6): GAGVSQSPRYKVAKRGQDVALRCDPISGHVSLFWYQQALGQGPEFLTYFQNEAQLDKSGLPSDRFFAERPEGSVSTLKIQRTQQEDSAVYLCASSLVLQAGSPLHFGNGTRLTVT.

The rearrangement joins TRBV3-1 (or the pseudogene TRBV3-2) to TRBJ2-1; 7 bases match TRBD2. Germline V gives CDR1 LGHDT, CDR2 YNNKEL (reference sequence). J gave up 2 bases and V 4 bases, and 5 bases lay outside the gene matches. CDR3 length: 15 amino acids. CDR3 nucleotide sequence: TGTGCCAGCAGCCTTAGCAGCGGGACCTACAATGAGCAGTTCTTC. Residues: CASSLSSGTYNEQFF.

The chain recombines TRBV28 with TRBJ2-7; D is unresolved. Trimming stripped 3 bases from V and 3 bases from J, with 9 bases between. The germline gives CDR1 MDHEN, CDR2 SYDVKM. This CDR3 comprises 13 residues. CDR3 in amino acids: CASSLNGYYEQYF. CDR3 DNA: TGTGCCAGCAGTTTGAACGGGTACTACGAGCAGTACTTC.

CDR3 sequence (DNA): TGTGCCAGCAGTTTATCATCGGGGGGCGGTTCACCCCTCCACTTT. As protein: CASSLSSGGGSPLHF. The chain joins TRBV28 to TRBJ1-6; TRBD1 is a possible D gene (6 bases). The CDR3 runs to 15 residues. Looked up from germline, CDR1 is MDHEN and CDR2 is SYDVKM. V was shortened by 1 base and J by 9 bases, with 13 bases between the two germline ends.